This is a list of T cell receptor beta chains from one sample in a study of blood T cells in healthy people across ages. TCRdb reprocessed the 5' RACE reads with MiXCR, giving one entry per CDR3 protein. Among about 970,000 distinct CDR3 sequences listed, roughly 50% were seen once. Input material: blood. These TCRs come from a woman aged 60 to 75 in good health. CDR3s include the opening cysteine and the closing phenylalanine or tryptophan. The D gene is left open where the match is weak. A clone size is listed for some rows: how often the clone was seen (once, few, many), or a class if it is expanded.

v_gene: TRBV15; j_gene: TRBJ2-5; len: 17; d_gene: .; abundance: .; CDR3nt: TGTGCCACCAGCACCCGGGGAGGACTCCCATTGGGAAATGAGCAGTACTTC; CDR3aa: CATSTRGGLPLGNEQYF
v_gene: TRBV29-1; j_gene: TRBJ2-1; len: 14; d_gene: .; abundance: few; CDR3nt: TGCAGCGTTGAGTCCGGACACAGGGACAATGAGCAGTTCTTC; CDR3aa: CSVESGHRDNEQFF
v_gene: TRBV21-1; j_gene: TRBJ2-3; len: 14; d_gene: .; abundance: .; CDR3nt: TGTGCCAGCAGCAAAGTTGCGGGGAAAGATACGCAGTATTTT; CDR3aa: CASSKVAGKDTQYF
v_gene: TRBV7-9; j_gene: TRBJ2-5; len: 13; d_gene: .; abundance: .; CDR3nt: TGTGCCAGCAGCCCGCTAGTCGAAGAGACCCAGTACTTC; CDR3aa: CASSPLVEETQYF
v_gene: TRBV25-1; j_gene: TRBJ1-2; len: 14; d_gene: .; abundance: .; CDR3nt: TGTGCCAGCAGTGAACCAGGGAGCTCCTGTGGCTACACCTTC; CDR3aa: CASSEPGSSCGYTF
v_gene: TRBV29-1; j_gene: TRBJ2-6; len: 20; d_gene: TRBD1; abundance: .; CDR3nt: TGCAGCGTTGTGTTAATGTCGGACAGGGGAAAATTCTCTGGGGCCAACGTCCCGACTTTC; CDR3aa: CSVVLMSDRGKFSGANVPTF
v_gene: TRBV20-1; j_gene: TRBJ1-2; len: 14; d_gene: TRBD1; abundance: .; CDR3nt: TGCAGTGCTAGAGAGGACAGGGCCGCCTATGGCTACACCTTC; CDR3aa: CSAREDRAAYGYTF
v_gene: TRBV7-2; j_gene: TRBJ1-2; len: 14; d_gene: .; abundance: .; CDR3nt: TGTGCCAGCAGCTTAGCGGGGAACGTCTATGGCTACACCTTC; CDR3aa: CASSLAGNVYGYTF
v_gene: TRBV7-2; j_gene: TRBJ1-2; len: 18; d_gene: TRBD1; abundance: few; CDR3nt: TGTGCCAGCAGCCCGTCGTCGGGACAGTCTCCTTCGCACTATGGCTACACCTTC; CDR3aa: CASSPSSGQSPSHYGYTF
v_gene: TRBV21-1; j_gene: TRBJ2-2; len: 19; d_gene: .; abundance: .; CDR3nt: TGTGCCAGCACCCGTCTCCCGGGGAGCGGGACTACCAACACCGGGGAGCTGTTTTTT; CDR3aa: CASTRLPGSGTTNTGELFF
v_gene: TRBV9; j_gene: TRBJ2-5; len: 13; d_gene: .; abundance: .; CDR3nt: TGTGCCAGCAGCGTAGAGTACCAAGAGACCCAGTACTTC; CDR3aa: CASSVEYQETQYF
v_gene: TRBV20-1; j_gene: TRBJ1-2; len: 16; d_gene: TRBD1; abundance: few; CDR3nt: TGCAGTGCTATTGAAACTGGACAGGGGGGGATATATGGCTACACCTTC; CDR3aa: CSAIETGQGGIYGYTF
v_gene: TRBV6-5; j_gene: TRBJ2-4; len: 13; d_gene: .; abundance: few; CDR3nt: TGTGCCAGCAGTCGCCCGGGACAAAACATTCAGTACTTC; CDR3aa: CASSRPGQNIQYF
v_gene: TRBV7-9; j_gene: TRBJ2-1; len: 14; d_gene: TRBD2; abundance: .; CDR3nt: TGTGCCAGCAACGTAGCGGGAGGGCCCCACGAGCAGTTCTTC; CDR3aa: CASNVAGGPHEQFF
v_gene: TRBV9; j_gene: TRBJ2-7; len: 15; d_gene: TRBD2; abundance: .; CDR3nt: TGTGCCAGCAGCGTAGGTCGAGCGGGAGAGGGTGAGCAGTACTTC; CDR3aa: CASSVGRAGEGEQYF
v_gene: TRBV7-3; j_gene: TRBJ2-1; len: 16; d_gene: .; abundance: .; CDR3nt: TGTGCCAGCAGCTTAATACGGGGGGCTGGGGCCAATGAGCAGTTCTTC; CDR3aa: CASSLIRGAGANEQFF
v_gene: TRBV6-1; j_gene: TRBJ1-2; len: 15; d_gene: .; abundance: once; CDR3nt: TGTGCCAGCAGTGAATTATCAGGGAACCTCTATGGCTACACCTTC; CDR3aa: CASSELSGNLYGYTF
v_gene: TRBV6-5; j_gene: TRBJ2-3; len: 15; d_gene: TRBD2; abundance: .; CDR3nt: TGTGCCAGCAGACCCGGACTAGCGGTCACAGATACGCAGTATTTT; CDR3aa: CASRPGLAVTDTQYF
v_gene: TRBV28; j_gene: TRBJ2-5; len: 17; d_gene: TRBD1; abundance: .; CDR3nt: TGTGCCAGCAGCGAAAAGGGGGCTAACGCGTACCAAGAGACCCAGTACTTC; CDR3aa: CASSEKGANAYQETQYF
v_gene: TRBV11-1; j_gene: TRBJ2-3; len: 15; d_gene: .; abundance: .; CDR3nt: TGTGTCAGCAGTCTCCGGGCGGTGAGCCCAGATACGCAGTATTTT; CDR3aa: CVSSLRAVSPDTQYF
v_gene: TRBV12-3/TRBV12-4; j_gene: TRBJ2-3; len: 14; d_gene: TRBD2; abundance: once; CDR3nt: TGTGCCAGCAGAGAGCAGGGACTATCAGATACGCAGTATTTT; CDR3aa: CASREQGLSDTQYF
v_gene: TRBV20-1; j_gene: TRBJ2-4; len: 16; d_gene: TRBD1; abundance: few; CDR3nt: TGCAGTACGGGACAGCCGAACGTTCAGGGCAAAAACATTCAGTACTTC; CDR3aa: CSTGQPNVQGKNIQYF
v_gene: TRBV7-2; j_gene: TRBJ2-6; len: 17; d_gene: .; abundance: few; CDR3nt: TGTGCCAGCAGCTTACGGGGAGCGGTTGGTAGGGCCAACGTCCTGACTTTC; CDR3aa: CASSLRGAVGRANVLTF
v_gene: TRBV7-2; j_gene: TRBJ2-7; len: 14; d_gene: .; abundance: .; CDR3nt: TGTGCCAGCAGCTTATCTCACAGCTCCTACGAGCAGTACTTC; CDR3aa: CASSLSHSSYEQYF
v_gene: TRBV6-6; j_gene: TRBJ2-6; len: 16; d_gene: .; abundance: few; CDR3nt: TGTGCCAGCTCGAAGGGGAAGGGCTCTGGGGCCAACGTCCTGACTTTC; CDR3aa: CASSKGKGSGANVLTF
v_gene: TRBV11-2; j_gene: TRBJ1-2; len: 14; d_gene: .; abundance: .; CDR3nt: TGTGCCAGCAGCTCCAAGAGGGGTTACTATGGCTACACCTTC; CDR3aa: CASSSKRGYYGYTF
v_gene: TRBV20-1; j_gene: TRBJ2-7; len: 14; d_gene: TRBD1; abundance: few; CDR3nt: TGCAGTGCTAGCCGGGACAGGGTGGTCCACGAGCAGTACTTC; CDR3aa: CSASRDRVVHEQYF
v_gene: TRBV7-8; j_gene: TRBJ1-1; len: 13; d_gene: .; abundance: .; CDR3nt: TGTGCCAGCAGCTTAGACCGGAGCCGGGAAGCTTTCTTT; CDR3aa: CASSLDRSREAFF
v_gene: TRBV7-3; j_gene: TRBJ2-7; len: 15; d_gene: TRBD2; abundance: few; CDR3nt: TGTGCCAGCAGCTTACGGCCCTCGCGGGAGGGGTCGCAGTACTTC; CDR3aa: CASSLRPSREGSQYF
v_gene: TRBV28; j_gene: TRBJ2-1; len: 12; d_gene: TRBD1; abundance: .; CDR3nt: TGTGCCAGCAGTTTAATTGGGACAGGGACGTTCTTC; CDR3aa: CASSLIGTGTFF
v_gene: TRBV27; j_gene: TRBJ2-7; len: 14; d_gene: TRBD2; abundance: .; CDR3nt: TGTGCCAGCAGTTTTACGGGGCTAGCGGTCGAGCAGTACTTC; CDR3aa: CASSFTGLAVEQYF
v_gene: TRBV20-1; j_gene: TRBJ2-7; len: 11; d_gene: .; abundance: .; CDR3nt: TGCAGCACTCCTAGGGGGGGTGGGCAGTACTTC; CDR3aa: CSTPRGGGQYF
v_gene: TRBV28; j_gene: TRBJ1-2; len: 16; d_gene: .; abundance: .; CDR3nt: TGTGCCAGCAGTCGCTCAGCAAAACCTTCTAACTATGGCTACACCTTC; CDR3aa: CASSRSAKPSNYGYTF
v_gene: TRBV5-6; j_gene: TRBJ1-6; len: 14; d_gene: .; abundance: .; CDR3nt: TGTGCCAGCAGCTTGGGACAGACTGATTCACCCCTCCACTTT; CDR3aa: CASSLGQTDSPLHF
v_gene: TRBV18; j_gene: TRBJ2-3; len: 13; d_gene: .; abundance: .; CDR3nt: TGTGCCAGCTCACCGGAGAATGAGGGTACGCAGTATTTT; CDR3aa: CASSPENEGTQYF
v_gene: TRBV7-2; j_gene: TRBJ2-3; len: 17; d_gene: .; abundance: .; CDR3nt: TGTGCCAGCAGCTTAAATTCCCGGATAGGGAACACAGATACGCAGTATTTT; CDR3aa: CASSLNSRIGNTDTQYF